Shown below are 21 T cell receptor beta chains from a single sample sequenced in a study of metastatic and nonmetastatic thyroid tumors. TCRdb re-analyzed the PCR reads using MiXCR. The table has more than 20,000 clones, about 24% seen once. Prior to thyroid surgery, none of the patients had received any treatment. The sequencing sample was made of tumor tissue. Every receptor here comes from a female donor with papillary thyroid cancer or a benign thyroid nodule (not recorded which). Some clones in this sample may be carry-over from other donors' samples.

The rearrangement joins TRBV6-1 to TRBJ2-6; D unresolved. This CDR3 is 15 amino acids long. Germline V gives CDR1 MNHNS, CDR2 SASEGT. V was cut by 8 bases and J by 0 bases, with 11 bases left in between. The CDR3 region has the DNA TGTGCCAGCTTTGTACAGTCCTCTGGGGCCAACGTCCTGACTTTC. The encoded protein is CASFVQSSGANVLTF.

This clone came up many times. V gene TRBV20-1 combines with J gene TRBJ1-1; 8 bases match TRBD1. The CDR3 has 15 amino acids. Trimming took 0 bases from V and 6 from J; bases not matched to a gene: 9. Germline V gene lookup returns CDR1 DFQATT and CDR2 SNEGSKA (reference sequence). CDR3 sequence: CSARDHGQGGPEAFF. DNA for the CDR3: TGCAGTGCTAGAGATCACGGACAGGGCGGCCCTGAAGCTTTCTTT.

This clone was seen many times. A much larger clonotype is one base distant, so this may be a read error. The sample carries other DNA sequences with the same CDR3. The chain links TRBV7-2 to TRBJ2-3; unclear D gene. CDR3 length: 16 residues. The germline gives CDR1 SGHTA, CDR2 FQGNSA. The V end lost 3 bases, the J end lost 0 bases, and 13 bases lay between the germline ends. The CDR3: CASSLAVRTSTDTQYF. CDR3 nucleotide sequence: TGTGCCAGCAGCTTGGCGGTCCGGACGAGCACAGATACGCAGTATTTT. The whole variable domain, filled in from reference TRBV7-2 and TRBJ2-3, reads GAGVSQSPSNKVTEKGKDVELRCDPISGHTALYWYRQSLGQGLEFLIYFQGNSAPDKSGLPSDRFSAERTGGSVSTLTIQRTQQEDSAVYLCASSLAVRTSTDTQYFGPGTRLTVL.

This clone occurred a few times. The chain combines TRBV6-2 or TRBV6-3 with TRBJ1-1; weak D call: TRBD1 (5 bases). Germline loops: CDR1 MNHEY, CDR2 SVGEGT. This CDR3 has 17 amino acids. Trimming took 2 bases from V and 1 from J, leaving 17 bases between them. CDR3 sequence reads: CASSYTLPRAENTEAFF. CDR3 sequence (DNA): TGTGCCAGCAGTTACACCCTCCCCAGGGCGGAGAACACTGAAGCTTTCTTT.

This clone has at least ten counts. This sequence joins TRBV5-1 and TRBJ1-2, with D tentatively TRBD1 (6 bases). The germline CDR1 and CDR2 sequences are SGHRS and YFSETQ. This CDR3 contains 12 residues. V was clipped by 0 bases and J by 7 bases, with 7 bases between them. The CDR3 loop reads CASSLEGGGYTF. For the CDR3, the DNA is TGCGCCAGCAGCTTGGAAGGGGGTGGCTACACCTTC.

This clone is labeled medium-sized. The chain combines TRBV2 with TRBJ2-7, with unresolved D. CDR3 length equals 14 residues. Germline V gives CDR1 SNHLY, CDR2 FYNNEI. V was pared by 6 bases and J by 1 base, with 13 bases between. The CDR3 spells CASSALIWSYEQYF. The CDR3 DNA reads TGTGCCAGCAGCGCCTTGATATGGTCCTACGAGCAGTACTTC.

The chain couples TRBV20-1 to TRBJ2-5; 8 bases are a match to TRBD2. V lost 0 bases and J lost 2; bases outside the gene matches: 14. CDR1 and CDR2 from the germline V gene are DFQATT and SNEGSKA (reference sequence). This CDR3 contains 18 residues. This CDR3 reads CSAREMRGSGGGQETQYF. The CDR3 DNA sequence: TGCAGTGCTAGAGAGATGAGGGGAAGCGGGGGAGGGCAAGAGACCCAGTACTTC.

Sample share makes this clone medium-sized. CDR3 sequence reads: CAWRPGGPYGRLETQYF. CDR3 DNA: TGTGCCTGGAGACCAGGGGGACCGTACGGGAGACTTGAGACCCAGTACTTC. This chain uses TRBV30 with TRBJ2-5, with D possibly being TRBD1 (7 bases). The germline V gene encodes CDR1 GTSNPN and CDR2 SVGIG (reference sequence). Trimming cost V 3 bases and J 5 bases, with 25 bases left between them. The CDR3 spans 17 residues.

This clone was counted many times. This sequence joins TRBV4-3 and TRBJ2-2; possibly TRBD1 for D (6 bases). V dropped 0 bases and J dropped 5 bases, with 10 bases sitting between them. The CDR3 totals 15 residues. Per germline, CDR1 LGHNA and CDR2 YSLEER. Here the CDR3 reads CASSQDHRVTGELFF. CDR3 bases: TGCGCCAGCAGCCAAGACCACAGGGTAACCGGGGAGCTGTTTTTT.

This clone was picked up many times. The chain employs TRBV19 and TRBJ2-5; TRBD2 might be the D (7 bases). The V end lost 2 bases, the J end lost 4 bases, and 14 bases lay between the germline ends. The CDR3 totals 15 residues. CDR1 LNHDA and CDR2 SQIVND come from the germline V gene (reference sequence). In nucleotides, the CDR3 is TGTGCCAGTAGTATAAGGGGGGGAGTCAGAGAGACCCAGTACTTC. Protein sequence: CASSIRGGVRETQYF.

The table lists this clone with a count of one. The rearrangement links TRBV5-6 to TRBJ1-2; 10 nucleotides agree with TRBD1. There are 16 residues in the CDR3. Losses at the gene ends were 4 bases for V and 4 bases for J; bases not matched to a gene: 10. The V gene's germline CDR1 is SGHDT and CDR2 YYEEEE. The CDR3 spells CASSPIWGQGSYGYTF. In DNA form, the CDR3 reads TGTGCCAGCAGCCCCATCTGGGGACAGGGGAGCTATGGCTACACCTTC. Using reference TRBV5-6 and TRBJ1-2 for the parts outside the CDR3, the full variable domain is DAGVTQSPTHLIKTRGQQVTLRCSPKSGHDTVSWYQQALGQGPQFIFQYYEEEERQRGNFPDRFSGHQFPNYSSELNVNALLLGDSALYLCASSPIWGQGSYGYTFGSGTRLTVV.

This clone appeared a few times. The rearrangement links TRBV6-1 to TRBJ1-2; D is undetermined. CDR3 size: 13 residues. Germline V lookup: CDR1 MNHNS, CDR2 SASEGT. V shed 7 bases and J shed 6 bases, with 15 bases lying between them. CDR3 sequence (DNA): TGTGCCAGCACCTCGGACCCCGCGGATGGCTACACCTTC. Amino acid sequence: CASTSDPADGYTF.

There are a few counts of this clone. The CDR3 DNA sequence: TGTGCCAGTATTCGAGGGGGGACAGGGGGCAATGAGCAGTTCTTC. Translation: CASIRGGTGGNEQFF. This chain links TRBV19 with TRBJ2-1; 11 nucleotides align to TRBD1. This CDR3 region has 15 residues. Trimming cost V 7 bases and J 6 bases; bases outside gene matches: 8. Germline V lookup: CDR1 LNHDA, CDR2 SQIVND (reference sequence). The variable domain in full, with the rest retrieved from reference TRBV19 and TRBJ2-1, is DGGITQSPKYLFRKEGQNVTLSCEQNLNHDAMYWYRQDPGQGLRLIYYSQIVNDFQKGDIAEGYSVSREKKESFPLTVTSAQKNPTAFYLCASIRGGTGGNEQFFGPGTRLTVL.

The DNA of the CDR3 is TGTGCCAGCAGCCCCGCCGGCGGCAGCCTAGCTTTCTTT. This encodes CASSPAGGSLAFF. The rearrangement joins TRBV2 to TRBJ1-1; D remains unclear. Deletions cut 6 bases from V and 10 bases from J, with 18 bases between. There are 13 residues in the CDR3. Per the germline V gene, CDR1 is SNHLY and CDR2 is FYNNEI. Combining the CDR3 with reference TRBV2 and TRBJ1-1 gives the whole variable domain EPEVTQTPSHQVTQMGQEVILRCVPISNHLYFYWYRQILGQKVEFLVSFYNNEISEKSEIFDDQFSVERPDGSNFTLKIRSTKLEDSAMYFCASSPAGGSLAFFGQGTRLTVV.

Of note for this clone: A much larger clone is a single base away; this may be a read error. CDR3 sequence reads: CTSSHRTSGSPADTQYF. In DNA, the CDR3 is TGTACCAGCAGCCACCGGACTAGCGGGAGTCCCGCAGATACGCAGTATTTT. The chain combines TRBV7-6 with TRBJ2-3; 13 bases agree with TRBD2. This CDR3 contains 17 residues. Germline V CDR1 and CDR2: SGHVS, FNYEAQ.

This clone was found many times. The V gene is TRBV4-2, the J gene TRBJ1-2; TRBD1 aligns across 9 bases. There are 13 residues in the CDR3. The germline CDR1 and CDR2 sequences are LGHNA and YNFKEQ. Germline trimming cut 4 bases from V and 3 bases from J; bases unmatched to any gene: 0. The CDR3 is CASSRDRDYGYTF. CDR3 bases: TGTGCCAGCAGCCGGGACAGGGACTATGGCTACACCTTC.

This rearrangement joins TRBV5-1 to TRBJ2-7, with D perhaps being TRBD1 or TRBD2 (5 bases each). The CDR3 extends over 17 amino acids. Germline V lookup: CDR1 SGHRS, CDR2 YFSETQ. The V and J ends lost 0 bases and 6 bases respectively, with 22 bases between them. The CDR3 loop is CASSLGRMLGVSGEQYF. The CDR3 DNA follows: TGCGCCAGCAGCTTGGGTCGTATGTTGGGGGTTTCAGGCGAGCAGTACTTC.

CDR3 protein: CASTVTTTDTQYF. The DNA of the CDR3 is TGTGCCAGCACCGTCACAACCACAGATACGCAGTATTTT. The genes are TRBV7-9 and TRBJ2-3, with no clear D. V was cut by 7 bases and J by 2 bases, with 10 bases left in between. The CDR3 is 13 amino acids. Germline CDR1 and CDR2: SEHNR and FQNEAQ (reference sequence).

At least ten counts were recorded for this clone. This rearrangement joins TRBV14 to TRBJ1-1; 8 bases agree with TRBD1. The CDR3 totals 15 residues. J lost 6 bases, V lost 0 bases, and 6 bases had no gene match. CDR1 is SGHDN, CDR2 FVKESK, per germline. Here the CDR3 reads CASSQELTGVSEAFF. CDR3 bases: TGTGCCAGCAGCCAAGAATTGACAGGGGTTTCTGAAGCTTTCTTT.

This clone was counted many times. CDR3 in DNA: TGTGCCAGCAGCTCCTGGGACAGCTCAGAGACCCAGTACTTC. Protein: CASSSWDSSETQYF. The V gene is TRBV7-2, the J gene TRBJ2-5; 7 bases map to TRBD1. The CDR3 is made up of 14 amino acids. Germline CDR1 SGHTA, CDR2 FQGNSA. The V segment lost 4 bases and the J segment 4 bases; nucleotides outside the gene matches: 6.

Comment on this clone: The germline gene is not matched at one end of the junction; a read error may be the cause. The chain carries TRBV6-1 and TRBJ2-3; perhaps TRBD2 as D (6 bases). The CDR3 covers 13 residues. Germline V gene lookup returns CDR1 MNHNS and CDR2 SASEGT. This chain's CDR3 is CAGSEGGADTQYF. The CDR3 DNA is TGTGCCGGCAGTGAAGGCGGGGCAGATACTCAGTATTTT.